This record concerns one T cell receptor beta chain sequence. Its specificity is not known. Data came from immunoSEQ multiplex PCR; TCRdb stores just in-frame clones and leaves some out. The sample holds tens of thousands of clones, 78% seen once. Noted time point: week 11, during vaccination. Mutant IDH1 20-mer peptide, at 300 ug, made up each vaccine dose, with topical imiquimod. This specimen belongs to a study of a mutant IDH1 vaccine in newly diagnosed glioma. As for the study in general: At weeks 1, 3, 5, 7, 11, 15, 19 and 23, patients received a vaccination, eight in all. Treated patients, averaging roughly 40 years, were about 62% male and around 40% female.

Germline V gene sequence: CDR1 SEHNR, CDR2 FQNEAQ (reference sequence). The CDR3 sequence is 11 residues long. The V end lost 8 bases, the J end lost 4 bases, and 8 bases lay between the germline ends. Overall study findings and caveats: Among top peripheral T cell clonotypes, changes seemed unrelated to pseudoprogression.

This clonotype was sampled from a man aged 25-40 years with glioma. V and J are TRBV7-9 and TRBJ1-1; no clear D. This specimen consisted of PBMCs, obtained from a glioma patient whose treatment included an IDH1 peptide vaccine. For the CDR3, the DNA is TGTGCCAGCGGCGCGGGCACTGAAGCTTTCTTT. As protein: CASGAGTEAFF.